Below are 9 T cell receptor beta chains sequenced from a single sample in a study of cytomegalovirus exposure and HLA in healthy donors. PCR employed 60 Vbeta and 13 Jbeta primers. TCRdb's table, derived via immunoSEQ multiplex PCR, lists solely in-frame clones and lacks some. The data show approximately 160,000 clones, 77% seen once. Sequenced input: PBMCs. The origin of the receptors is a woman in her thirties in good health and CMV-seropositive.

The CDR3 protein is CASSQHGTLPGAFF. For the CDR3, the DNA is TGTGCCAGCAGTCAACATGGGACTCTCCCGGGCGCTTTCTTT. J is TRBJ1-1 and V is TRBV6-1, with TRBD1 as a possible D gene (5 bases). Germline V lookup: CDR1 MNHNS, CDR2 SASEGT. V was cut by 5 bases and J by 11 bases, with 21 bases left in between. The CDR3 loop spans 14 amino acids.

By its share, this clone is medium-sized. The chain combines TRBV6-5 with TRBJ2-3, with D perhaps matching TRBD1 (6 bases). CDR1 and CDR2 (germline): MNHEY, SVGAGI. The germline V and J ends were trimmed by 6 bases and 5 bases, with 12 bases remaining between them. The CDR3 totals 13 residues. The CDR3 sequence is CASSSGDLDTQYF. CDR3 coding DNA: TGTGCCAGCAGCTCAGGGGATTTAGATACGCAGTATTTT.

This rearrangement joins TRBV6-5 to TRBJ2-5; 9 nucleotides agree with TRBD2. This CDR3 is built from 14 residues. V shed 4 bases and J 4 bases; nucleotides not matched to a gene: 4. The germline CDR1 and CDR2 sequences are MNHEY and SVGAGI. CDR3 loop: CASSSGAGGETQYF. In nucleotides, the CDR3 is TGTGCCAGCAGTTCCGGAGCGGGAGGAGAGACCCAGTACTTC.

CDR3 DNA: TGTGCCAGCAAGGGGAAAACAGGGTTCTATGGCTACACCTTC. Protein: CASKGKTGFYGYTF. The V call is TRBV2, the J call TRBJ1-2, with D possibly TRBD1 on 6 matching bases. Germline V gene sequence: CDR1 SNHLY, CDR2 FYNNEI. The CDR3 totals 14 residues. V was clipped by 7 bases and J by 4 bases, with 16 bases between them.

V and J are TRBV7-2 and TRBJ2-5, with D unresolved. This CDR3 has 14 residues. Trimming removed 0 bases at V and 5 bases at J, with 10 bases between. Germline assignment: CDR1 SGHTA and CDR2 FQGNSA. CDR3 protein: CASSLAGTQETQYF. The CDR3 DNA reads TGTGCCAGCAGCTTAGCGGGCACACAGGAGACCCAGTACTTC.

This clone was recorded once. The gene calls are TRBV11-3 and TRBJ1-4, with unresolved D. Germline V gives CDR1 SGHNT, CDR2 YENEEA. V was clipped by 3 bases and J by 3 bases, with 8 bases between them. The CDR3 length is 14 residues. The CDR3 region has the DNA TGTGCCAGCAGCTTCCGGGAAGCTAATGAAAAACTGTTTTTT. It codes for CASSFREANEKLFF.

The chain employs TRBV30 and TRBJ1-2; the match to TRBD1 covers 11 bases. Germline V CDR1 and CDR2: GTSNPN, SVGIG (reference sequence). Trimming removed 8 bases from V and 8 bases from J; junction bases left unmatched: 13. The length of the CDR3 is 14 residues. The CDR3, as DNA: TGTGCCGGCCGGGACAGGGGGACCCTACGGGGCTACACCTTC. Its protein product is CAGRDRGTLRGYTF. Supplemented by reference TRBV30 and TRBJ1-2, the full variable domain reads SQTIHQWPATLVQPVGSPLSLECTVEGTSNPNLYWYRQAAGRGLQLLFYSVGIGQISSEVPQNLSASRPQDRQFILSSKKLLLSDSGFYLCAGRDRGTLRGYTFGSGTRLTVV.

The gene calls are TRBV21-1 and TRBJ2-5; the table assigns TRBD2, which was not confirmed against the DNA. TRBV21-1 is given as a pseudogene. The CDR3 sequence is 10 residues long. The CDR3 loop is CASSEETQYF. The CDR3 coding sequence is TGTGCCAGCAGCGAGGAGACCCAGTACTTC.

This sequence joins TRBV30 and TRBJ1-1; 7 bases align to TRBD1. The CDR3 spans 14 residues. V trimming: 5 bases; J trimming: 2 bases; junction bases outside the gene matches: 8. Germline loops: CDR1 GTSNPN, CDR2 SVGIG (reference sequence). The CDR3 region has the DNA TGTGCCTGGTCGACAGGGATAGGCAACACTGAAGCTTTCTTT. Translation gives CAWSTGIGNTEAFF. Combining the CDR3 with reference TRBV30 and TRBJ1-1 gives the whole variable domain SQTIHQWPATLVQPVGSPLSLECTVEGTSNPNLYWYRQAAGRGLQLLFYSVGIGQISSEVPQNLSASRPQDRQFILSSKKLLLSDSGFYLCAWSTGIGNTEAFFGQGTRLTVV.